This T cell receptor (beta chain) is from a study of blood T cell repertoires in COVID-19. Study-level background: The cDNA or gDNA used as material had been derived from T cells, B-cell-depleted T cells, or PBMCs.

Original analysis: Reference gene primer amplification gave estimated nucleated cell counts. The table came from immunoSEQ multiplex PCR; TCRdb's copy has only in-frame clones and leaves some out. D and trimming come from the DNA, and the V and J calls and clone size come from that table. In the table there are over 60,000 clones, about 81% of which are singletons. Per germline, CDR1 MNHEY and CDR2 SMNVEV (reference sequence). This CDR3 is built from 12 residues. The V end was cut by 7 bases, the J end by 6 bases, with 13 bases between. This clonotype originated in a human donor in a cohort sampled during active COVID-19. The chain links TRBV27 to TRBJ2-7, with D unclear. The sample consisted of peripheral blood. The CDR3, as DNA: TGTGCCAGCACAGTCTCAGGCCTCGAGCAGTACTTC. It is translated as CASTVSGLEQYF.